Listed below are T cell receptor beta chains from one sample, sequenced in a study of identical twins. Each CDR3 protein gets one entry after TCRdb re-called the 5' RACE reads with MiXCR. The repertoire holds over 550,000 distinct CDR3 sequences, under 8.5% seen once, with roughly 1.5% in the top ten. The same data also contributed to another study, on yellow fever vaccine responses in identical twins.

Sequenced sample: PBMCs. The receptors here all came from a woman aged 18-30 years in good health. Each CDR3 is given with its conserved first and last residue. D genes are given only for firm matches. Size is omitted from some rows. Given values are once, few, many or a class for expanded clones.

V: TRBV4-1
D: TRBD2
J: TRBJ2-3
size: few
DNA: TGCGCCAGCAGCGCCAGTAGGCTAGCGGAAAACACAGATACGCAGTATTTT
CDR3: CASSASRLAENTDTQYF

V: TRBV6-2/TRBV6-3
D: TRBD1
J: TRBJ2-3
size: NA
DNA: TGTGCCCACAGCCGGGGACAGAACACAGATACGCAGTATTTT
CDR3: CAHSRGQNTDTQYF

V: TRBV11-2
D: TRBD1
J: TRBJ1-1
size: many
DNA: TGTGCCAGCAGCCTCATCCCCGGAGGGACAGGGTGGGCCACTGAAGCTTTCTTT
CDR3: CASSLIPGGTGWATEAFF

V: TRBV5-6
D: TRBD2
J: TRBJ2-3
size: NA
DNA: TGTGCCAGCAGCTTGGCCGCCGGGGGGTCCAGCACAGATACGCAGTATTTT
CDR3: CASSLAAGGSSTDTQYF

V: TRBV18
D: TRBD1
J: TRBJ2-7
size: few
DNA: TGTGCCAGCTCACCATATCAGGGGGCGCAGGTCGAGCAGTACTTC
CDR3: CASSPYQGAQVEQYF

V: TRBV6-1
D: NA
J: TRBJ2-4
size: many
DNA: TGTGCCAGCAGTCCAAACCCTGGGCGGGCCAAAAACATTCAGTACTTC
CDR3: CASSPNPGRAKNIQYF

V: TRBV20-1
D: NA
J: TRBJ2-1
size: few
DNA: TGCAGTGCTAGGGCAAGCTATGAGCAGTTCTTC
CDR3: CSARASYEQFF

V: TRBV7-9
D: NA
J: TRBJ1-1
size: NA
DNA: TGTGCCAGCAGCTTGGACATCAAGAACACTGAAGCTTTCTTT
CDR3: CASSLDIKNTEAFF

V: TRBV5-1
D: NA
J: TRBJ1-2
size: many
DNA: TGCGCCAGCAGCTTGGGGGCAGCGGCTAACTATGGCTACACCTTC
CDR3: CASSLGAAANYGYTF

V: TRBV6-1
D: TRBD2
J: TRBJ2-1
size: few
DNA: TGTGCCAGCACCCGTTATAGCGGGGGGGCGAGTGAGCAGTTCTTC
CDR3: CASTRYSGGASEQFF

V: TRBV5-1
D: NA
J: TRBJ1-2
size: NA
DNA: TGCGCCAGCAGCTTGGGTTTCGGCGAAAACTATGGCTACACCTTC
CDR3: CASSLGFGENYGYTF

V: TRBV12-3/TRBV12-4
D: NA
J: TRBJ2-1
size: many
DNA: TGTGCCAGCAGTTCACCCAGGGAGCAGTTCTTC
CDR3: CASSSPREQFF

V: TRBV20-1
D: NA
J: TRBJ2-3
size: few
DNA: TGCAGTGCTAGAGAGGCTACCCCAGATACGCAGTATTTT
CDR3: CSAREATPDTQYF

V: TRBV12-3/TRBV12-4
D: TRBD1
J: TRBJ1-1
size: NA
DNA: TGTGCCAGCAGTCCCTCCGGGACAGTTAACACTGAAGCTTTCTTT
CDR3: CASSPSGTVNTEAFF

V: TRBV5-1
D: TRBD1
J: TRBJ2-5
size: few
DNA: TGCGCCAGCAGCTTGGAGGCAGGGGGGACCCAGTACTTC
CDR3: CASSLEAGGTQYF

V: TRBV5-1
D: NA
J: TRBJ2-3
size: many
DNA: TGCGCCAGCAGCCAAGAGACAGGTGGAAACACAGATACGCAGTATTTT
CDR3: CASSQETGGNTDTQYF

V: TRBV11-2
D: NA
J: TRBJ2-4
size: NA
DNA: TGTGCCAGCAGCTCAGATCAGCTCCCGGGTATTCAGTACTTC
CDR3: CASSSDQLPGIQYF

V: TRBV10-3
D: TRBD1
J: TRBJ1-2
size: few
DNA: TGTGCCACCCCTAGTGTTGGGACAGCTACTAACTATGGCTACACCTTC
CDR3: CATPSVGTATNYGYTF

V: TRBV20-1
D: NA
J: TRBJ2-7
size: few
DNA: TGCAGTGCTAGAGGGGTCTCCTACTACGAGCAGTACTTC
CDR3: CSARGVSYYEQYF

V: TRBV20-1
D: TRBD2
J: TRBJ2-3
size: many
DNA: TGCAGTGCCTGGCCCGGACTAGCGGGAGACGATACGCAGTATTTT
CDR3: CSAWPGLAGDDTQYF

V: TRBV7-6
D: TRBD2
J: TRBJ2-7
size: few
DNA: TGTGCCAGCAGCTTAGATGCTAGCGGGAGCAGTGGGTCCTACGAGCAGTACTTC
CDR3: CASSLDASGSSGSYEQYF

V: TRBV11-2
D: TRBD1
J: TRBJ2-1
size: many
DNA: TGTGCCAGCAGCCCTCGGGACAGGCTCAATGAGCAGTTCTTC
CDR3: CASSPRDRLNEQFF

V: TRBV9
D: NA
J: TRBJ2-2
size: few
DNA: TGTGCCAGCGATACGGGCGTCACCGGGGAGCTGTTTTTT
CDR3: CASDTGVTGELFF

V: TRBV10-3
D: NA
J: TRBJ1-6
size: NA
DNA: TGTGCCATCAGTGAACTTACAGGAGGATCACCCCTCCACTTT
CDR3: CAISELTGGSPLHF

V: TRBV27
D: NA
J: TRBJ2-1
size: few
DNA: TGTGCCAGCAGTTTAGGCCTCCGCCATGAGCAGTTCTTC
CDR3: CASSLGLRHEQFF

V: TRBV4-1
D: NA
J: TRBJ2-2
size: few
DNA: TGCGCCAGCAGCCAAGCGGTGGTGTGGGGGCCGGACACCGGGGAGCTGTTTTTT
CDR3: CASSQAVVWGPDTGELFF

V: TRBV6-1
D: TRBD1
J: TRBJ2-1
size: NA
DNA: TGTGCCAGCAGCCATCCGGGACAGGGGGTAGAAAATGAGCAGTTCTTC
CDR3: CASSHPGQGVENEQFF

V: TRBV7-6
D: TRBD2
J: TRBJ2-1
size: NA
DNA: TGTGCCAGCAGCCGACTAGCTGGAGCAGCCACCAATGAGCAGTTCTTC
CDR3: CASSRLAGAATNEQFF

V: TRBV4-1
D: NA
J: TRBJ2-1
size: NA
DNA: TGCGCCAGCAGCCAAGTCGGGCAGGGCGGTGAGCAGTTCTTC
CDR3: CASSQVGQGGEQFF

V: TRBV18
D: NA
J: TRBJ2-2
size: NA
DNA: TGTGCCAGCTCACCAGGTTCACTTCCGAACACCGGGGAGCTGTTTTTT
CDR3: CASSPGSLPNTGELFF

V: TRBV10-3
D: NA
J: TRBJ2-4
size: NA
DNA: TGTGCCATCAGCTCTCCGGGACAAAACATTCAGTACTTC
CDR3: CAISSPGQNIQYF

V: TRBV29-1
D: NA
J: TRBJ1-5
size: many
DNA: TGCAGCGCTGGGGGGGGAGGTTCTCAGCCCCAGCATTTT
CDR3: CSAGGGGSQPQHF

V: TRBV20-1
D: TRBD2
J: TRBJ2-3
size: NA
DNA: TGCAGTGCCTCCATCACTAGCGGGGGCACAGATACGCAGTATTTT
CDR3: CSASITSGGTDTQYF

V: TRBV2
D: NA
J: TRBJ1-1
size: few
DNA: TGTGCCAGCAGTGAACTTTGGCAGGCCACTGAAGCTTTCTTT
CDR3: CASSELWQATEAFF

V: TRBV6-2/TRBV6-3
D: NA
J: TRBJ1-5
size: few
DNA: TGTGCCAGCAGTTACTCCATTCAGCCCCAGCATTTT
CDR3: CASSYSIQPQHF

V: TRBV5-1
D: NA
J: TRBJ1-1
size: many
DNA: TGCGCCAGCAGCTTGGAGTCTTATGGCTCTGAAGCTTTCTTT
CDR3: CASSLESYGSEAFF

V: TRBV5-1
D: NA
J: TRBJ2-3
size: many
DNA: TGCGCCAGCAGCAACCAGGGGGGGTCAGTAGATACGCAGTATTTT
CDR3: CASSNQGGSVDTQYF